These 23 T cell receptor delta chains were sequenced from one sample in a study of delta chains in infants with herpesvirus infections. Gamma-chain- and delta-chain-specific primers converted PBMC RNA into TCR cDNA. TCRdb reanalyzed the RT-PCR reads using CATT. The sample consists of 800 or so delta-chain clones, 20% to 25% of them appearing once. This material consisted of peripheral blood, taken at time point 2 of longitudinal follow-up. The receptors here all came from a human donor who was a Ugandan infant, either HIV-exposed or HIV-unexposed (not recorded which).

This clone is deemed medium-sized. The chain links TRDV1 to TRDJ1; 10 bases agree with TRDD3. V shed 6 bases, J shed 0 bases, and the junction held 22 bases outside the gene matches. Germline values: CDR1 TSWWSYY, CDR2 QGS. This CDR3 has 21 amino acids. The CDR3 region is CALGPRRETGGFSKYTDKLIF. The CDR3, as DNA: TGTGCTCTTGGTCCCAGACGTGAAACTGGGGGATTCTCGAAGTACACCGATAAACTCATCTTT.

With respect to this clone: A much larger clone is a single base away; this may be a read error. The chain couples TRDV1 to TRDJ1, with TRDD3 matching over 10 bases. The germline CDR1 and CDR2 sequences are TSWWSYY and QGS. V gave up 2 bases and J gave up 11 bases; unmatched junction bases: 20. The CDR3 is 18 amino acids. The CDR3 region has the DNA TGTGCTCTTGGGGAAAAGGCCTTCTCCAACTGGGGGATGAGTAGGCTCATCTTT. This translates into CALGEKAFSNWGMSRLIF.

In this sample, this clone is large. The chain is built from TRDV1 and TRDJ1; D gene unclear. The germline CDR1 and CDR2 sequences are TSWWSYY and QGS. Trimming removed 0 bases at V and 0 bases at J, with 17 bases between. This CDR3 comprises 18 residues. CDR3 amino acids: CALGELLANQEYTDKLIF. DNA for the CDR3: TGTGCTCTTGGGGAACTATTGGCAAACCAAGAGTACACCGATAAACTCATCTTT.

In its sample, this clone was seen a few times. V is TRDV2 and J is TRDJ3; TRDD3 matches at 8 bases. The CDR3 spans 17 residues. Germline CDR1 and CDR2: GEAIGNYY and EKD. The V segment lost 2 bases and the J segment 0 bases; nucleotides outside the gene matches: 2. The CDR3: CACDNTGGSWDTRQMFF. In DNA form, the CDR3 reads TGTGCCTGTGACAATACTGGGGGCTCCTGGGACACCCGACAGATGTTTTTC.

This clone showed up just once. A far larger clone is just one base off, so this is likely a read error. Different DNA sequences within this sample yield the same CDR3. The genes are TRDV1 and TRDJ1; 8 bases match TRDD2. The CDR3 totals 23 residues. Per germline, CDR1 TSWWSYY and CDR2 QGS. The CDR3 sequence is CALGEAGLPIPWGYRRPGSKLIF. The DNA for the CDR3 is TGTGCTCTTGGGGAGGCCGGCCTTCCTATACCCTGGGGTTACAGAAGACCCGGGTCTAAGCTCATCTTC.

About this clone: The likely explanation is a read error, given a far larger clone one base away. This chain connects TRDV1 to TRDJ1, with 8 positions matching TRDD3. Germline V gene sequence: CDR1 TSWWSYY, CDR2 QGS. This CDR3 is built from 19 residues. V was pared by 4 bases and J by 1 base, with 17 bases of the junction left unmatched. The CDR3 DNA reads as TGTGCTCTTGGGGTCTCTTTACAGGCCGGGGGATATCCCACCGATAAACTCATCTTT. Amino acid sequence: CALGVSLQAGGYPTDKLIF.

J is TRDJ3 and V is TRDV2; TRDD3 aligns across 9 bases. The CDR3 spans 20 residues. Germline CDR1 reads GEAIGNYY; CDR2 reads EKD. V lost 3 bases to trimming and J lost 0 bases; unmatched junction nucleotides: 11. CDR3 DNA sequence: TGTGCCTGTGACTCTCTGGGGGATTCCCCGAGCTCCTGGGACACCCGACAGATGTTTTTC. This gives the protein CACDSLGDSPSSWDTRQMFF.

Concerning this clone itself: This may be a read error, as it is one base from a much larger clone. The rearrangement uses TRDV1 and TRDJ1; D remains ambiguous. V dropped 6 bases and J dropped 0 bases, with 35 bases sitting between them. The length of the CDR3 is 22 residues. Germline V gene data show CDR1 as TSWWSYY and CDR2 as QGS. The CDR3 DNA sequence: TGTGCTCTTGGCGCCGTCGGGGTATTCATGTCGCATCGACTCCTTTACACCGATAAACTCATCTTT. Residues: CALGAVGVFMSHRLLYTDKLIF.

About this clone itself: It differs at one base from a far larger clone, so likely a read error. The same CDR3 also results from other DNA sequences found in this sample. This rearrangement joins TRDV2 to TRDJ2; the match to TRDD3 covers 9 bases. V lost 2 bases to trimming and J lost 5 bases; unmatched junction nucleotides: 2. Germline CDR1 is GEAIGNYY and CDR2 is EKD. This CDR3 is built from 14 residues. The CDR3 spells CACDILGDTAQLFF. The CDR3 DNA reads TGTGCCTGTGACATACTGGGGGACACAGCACAACTCTTCTTT.

V usage is TRDV1 and J usage is TRDJ1, with 9 nucleotides matching TRDD2. V shed 0 bases, J shed 3 bases, and the junction held 23 bases outside the gene matches. The germline gives CDR1 TSWWSYY, CDR2 QGS. This CDR3 region has 22 residues. CDR3: CALGELPSYQWGRLWGPDKLIF. CDR3 coding DNA: TGTGCTCTTGGGGAACTACCTTCCTACCAGTGGGGGAGACTCTGGGGACCCGATAAACTCATCTTT.

By its share, this clone is medium-sized. The rearrangement uses TRDV1 and TRDJ1, with 8 bases identical to TRDD3. Germline CDR1 TSWWSYY, CDR2 QGS. This CDR3 comprises 18 residues. Unmatched junction bases numbered 10, after V lost 1 base and J lost 0 bases. The CDR3 nucleotides read TGTGCTCTTGGGGAACCACTGGGGGCCAATCTGTACACCGATAAACTCATCTTT. It is translated as CALGEPLGANLYTDKLIF.

Remarks on this clone: The protein in TCRdb stems from a much larger clone and differs at residue 10 from this DNA's translation, likely a read error; here the protein is translated from the DNA. The chain carries TRDV1 and TRDJ1, with 12 positions matching TRDD3. CDR3 length: 24 residues. The ends lost 0 bases at V and 0 bases at J; junction bases unmatched: 23. The germline V gene encodes CDR1 TSWWSYY and CDR2 QGS. CDR3 loop: CALGELRPSYEYWGIPPYTDKLIF. The CDR3 nucleotides are TGTGCTCTTGGGGAACTTCGTCCTTCCTATGAATACTGGGGGATACCCCCTTACACCGATAAACTCATCTTT.

As concerns this clone: One base separates it from a far larger clone, so it is likely a read error. This chain joins TRDV1 and TRDJ1; 8 bases map to TRDD2. The CDR3 covers 22 residues. Germline V lookup: CDR1 TSWWSYY, CDR2 QGS. The CDR3 nucleotides read TGTGCTCGTGGGGAACCCCTGGGCTTCCTACGGCTTCCTGCGGCGGACACCGATAAACTCATCTTT. Amino acids: CARGEPLGFLRLPAADTDKLIF.

As concerns this clone: Since a much larger clone is just one base distant, this may be a read error. The V call is TRDV1, the J call TRDJ1; D unclear. This CDR3 region has 13 residues. CDR1 is TSWWSYY and CDR2 is QGS in the germline V gene. V was shortened by 2 bases and J by 8 bases, with 12 bases between the two germline ends. The CDR3 bases are TGTGCTCTTGGGGAAACCCTAGGAGACAAACTCATCTTT. Translated: CALGETLGDKLIF.

Comment on this clone: The protein given by TCRdb reflects a much larger clone and differs at residue 5 from this DNA's translation, likely from a read error; the protein shown is the DNA's translation. The V gene is TRDV2, the J gene TRDJ3; the match to TRDD3 covers 10 bases. There are 14 residues in the CDR3. Germline V gives CDR1 GEAIGNYY, CDR2 EKD. This CDR3 reads CACDVLGDTRQMFF. Written as DNA, the CDR3 is TGTGCCTGTGACGTACTGGGGGATACCCGACAGATGTTTTTC.

This clone was seen a few times. The genes are TRDV1 and TRDJ1, with 7 bases fitting TRDD3. CDR3 length equals 24 residues. Germline assignment: CDR1 TSWWSYY and CDR2 QGS. V lost 5 bases and J lost 0; bases outside the gene matches: 33. The CDR3 bases are TGTGCTCTTGGGCCTAAGGCCCCCCCCCCAATACCAGGGACTGGGGACCCCTACACCGATAAACTCATCTTT. It translates to CALGPKAPPPIPGTGDPYTDKLIF.

This clone is large within its sample. V usage is TRDV1 and J usage is TRDJ1, with D perhaps TRDD3 (6 bases). With 6 bases removed from V and 0 bases from J, the gap between germline ends came to 17 bases. The CDR3 consists of 16 residues. CDR1 is TSWWSYY and CDR2 is QGS in the germline V gene. The chain's CDR3 is CALGGKGGTYTDKLIF. CDR3 nucleotide sequence: TGTGCTCTTGGAGGAAAGGGGGGAACGTACACCGATAAACTCATCTTT.

Within the sample, this clone is large (0.1 to 1%). Other DNA sequences in the same sample also yield this CDR3. The V gene is TRDV1, the J gene TRDJ1, with TRDD3 identical over 13 bases. Germline lookup yields CDR1 TSWWSYY and CDR2 QGS. V was clipped by 6 bases and J by 1 base; unmatched bases: 23. The CDR3 runs to 22 residues. Here the CDR3 DNA reads TGTGCTCTTGGCGCGCCCCGGCCCCTTCACTGGGGGATACGCTGGTCCACCGATAAACTCATCTTT. Translated: CALGAPRPLHWGIRWSTDKLIF.

This clone appeared a few times. Possible read error: a much larger clone is one base away. The chain carries TRDV2 and TRDJ3; 12 nucleotides line up with TRDD3. This CDR3 region has 18 residues. Germline values: CDR1 GEAIGNYY, CDR2 EKD. The CDR3 DNA reads as TGTGCCTGTGACATACTGGGGGATACCTCCCGGGACACCCGACAGATGTTTTTC. Protein sequence: CACDILGDTSRDTRQMFF.

Details on this clone: A far larger clone is off by one base, so a read error is likely. The sample carries other DNA sequences with the same CDR3. The chain links TRDV2 to TRDJ1, with TRDD3 identical over 7 bases. Germline trimming cut 0 bases from V and 5 bases from J; bases unmatched to any gene: 2. The CDR3 is made up of 13 amino acids. The V gene's germline CDR1 is GEAIGNYY and CDR2 EKD. CDR3 DNA: TGTGCCTGTGACACCTGGGGGACAGATAAACTCATCTTT. This sequence encodes CACDTWGTDKLIF.

This clone occurred a few times. V gene TRDV2 combines with J gene TRDJ3, with 8 bases fitting TRDD3. V lost 0 bases to trimming and J lost 2 bases; unmatched junction nucleotides: 8. The CDR3 length is 19 residues. The germline CDR1 and CDR2 sequences are GEAIGNYY and EKD. CDR3 sequence: CACDTVGDSKAWDTRQMFF. CDR3 DNA sequence: TGTGCCTGTGACACCGTGGGGGATTCCAAAGCCTGGGACACCCGACAGATGTTTTTC.

This clone is classed as large. The CDR3: CALGVQRGPDKLIF. In DNA, the CDR3 is TGTGCTCTTGGGGTCCAGAGGGGACCCGATAAACTCATCTTT. This sequence joins TRDV1 and TRDJ1; D is perhaps TRDD3 (5 bases). Trimming removed 4 bases at V and 3 bases at J, with 12 bases between. CDR1 is TSWWSYY, CDR2 QGS, per germline. The CDR3 sequence is 14 residues long.

Sample share makes this clone large. The same CDR3 also results from other DNA sequences found in this sample. The chain is built from TRDV2 and TRDJ3, with 13 bases that match TRDD3. This CDR3 has 19 amino acids. V lost 3 bases to trimming and J lost 1 base; unmatched junction nucleotides: 5. Germline CDR1 and CDR2: GEAIGNYY and EKD. The CDR3 nucleotides are TGTGCCTGTGACTCACTGGGGGATACGGGATCCTGGGACACCCGACAGATGTTTTTC. Translated: CACDSLGDTGSWDTRQMFF.